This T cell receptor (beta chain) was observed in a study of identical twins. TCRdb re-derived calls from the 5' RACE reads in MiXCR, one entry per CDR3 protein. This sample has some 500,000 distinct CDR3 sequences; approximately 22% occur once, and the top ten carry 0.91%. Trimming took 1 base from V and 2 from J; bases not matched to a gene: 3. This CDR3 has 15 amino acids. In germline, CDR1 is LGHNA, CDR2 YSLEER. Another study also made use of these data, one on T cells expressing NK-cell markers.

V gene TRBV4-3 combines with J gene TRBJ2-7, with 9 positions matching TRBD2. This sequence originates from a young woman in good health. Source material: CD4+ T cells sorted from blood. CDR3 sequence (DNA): TGCGCCAGCAGCCAAGGAAGACTAGCGGCCTACGAGCAGTACTTC. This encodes CASSQGRLAAYEQYF.